This TCR beta chain appears in the sequencing data of a study of T cells after yellow fever vaccination. Study-level background: SMART-Seq v4 Ultra Low Input served to prepare low-cell-number fractions.

Template switching by 5'RACE produced TCR cDNA, adding a universal primer site and UMIs. In TCRdb, the 5' RACE reads were re-called with MiXCR into one record per CDR3 protein. The sample records 70,000 or so distinct CDR3 sequences, 5% to 6.5% being singletons. General study findings and limits: Relatively few clonotypes were ones that appeared in both CD4 and CD8 compartments.

This clonotype has at least ten counts. Its cognate antigen is unknown. V gave up 2 bases and J gave up 5 bases, with 12 bases separating them. The CDR3 sequence is 14 residues long. The germline gives CDR1 MGHRA, CDR2 YSYEKL. Specimen: CD4+ T cells sorted from PBMCs, collected more than 14 days after the first yellow fever vaccination. The TCR comes from a man aged 18 to 30 who received the YFV17D yellow fever vaccine. The V and J genes are TRBV4-1 and TRBJ2-5; a weak D match, TRBD1 (5 bases). CDR3 protein: CASSQTGQDETQYF. The DNA for the CDR3 is TGCGCCAGCAGCCAAACAGGCCAGGACGAGACCCAGTACTTC.